A selection of T cell receptor beta chains follows, all from one sample in a study of blood T cell repertoires in COVID-19. Profiling relied on immunoSEQ multiplex PCR, and the TCRdb table lists in-frame clones only, not all of them. The repertoire includes almost 250,000 clones, 75% to 90% of them detected once, and over 4% sits in the top ten. Input material: PBMCs or T cells enriched from blood (not recorded which). These receptors were obtained from a woman younger than 45 who had recovered from COVID-19. The CDR3 runs from the conserved cysteine through the conserved F or W. D genes are given only for firm matches. The size of a clone is reported for some rows only, either as once, few or many, or as a class for expanded clones.

D,V,size,J,CDR3,DNA
NA,TRBV20-1,NA,TRBJ1-5,CSASLGKDRPQHF,TGCAGTGCTAGTTTGGGCAAGGATCGGCCCCAGCATTTT
NA,TRBV11-3,NA,TRBJ2-2,CASSRDSSTGGELFF,TGTGCCAGCAGCCGGGACTCCTCGACGGGGGGGGAGCTGTTTTTT
TRBD2,TRBV30,once,TRBJ2-4,CAWSVGLAGAKNIQYF,TGTGCCTGGAGTGTAGGGCTAGCGGGAGCCAAAAACATTCAGTACTTC
NA,TRBV28,NA,TRBJ2-5,CASNGVALAPPETQYF,TGTGCCAGCAACGGTGTAGCGCTAGCGCCCCCAGAGACCCAGTACTTC
NA,TRBV28,NA,TRBJ2-3,CASSAGLPTDTQYF,TGTGCCAGCAGTGCCGGGTTACCCACAGATACGCAGTATTTT
TRBD1,TRBV11-3,NA,TRBJ2-1,CASSRWTGEINEQFF,TGTGCCAGCAGCCGCTGGACAGGAGAAATAAATGAGCAGTTCTTC
NA,TRBV12-3/TRBV12-4,NA,TRBJ2-7,CASSLLEYEQYF,TGTGCCAGCAGTTTACTCGAGTACGAGCAGTACTTC
TRBD2,TRBV7-9,many,TRBJ2-4,CASSSGAGVAKNIQYF,TGTGCCAGCAGCTCGGGTGCGGGGGTGGCCAAAAACATTCAGTACTTC
TRBD2,TRBV7-2,NA,TRBJ2-1,CASSLSGTSAYNEQFF,TGTGCCAGCAGCTTATCCGGGACTAGCGCCTACAATGAGCAGTTCTTC
TRBD2,TRBV27,NA,TRBJ2-7,CASSLRGAAYEQYF,TGTGCCAGCAGTTTGCGGGGGGCGGCCTACGAGCAGTACTTC
NA,TRBV28,NA,TRBJ1-1,CASSPLNTEAFF,TGTGCCAGCAGCCCATTGAACACTGAAGCTTTCTTT
NA,TRBV5-1,NA,TRBJ2-5,CASSPAPGGRETQYF,TGCGCCAGCAGCCCCGCCCCGGGGGGCCGGGAGACCCAGTACTTC
TRBD1,TRBV11-1,NA,TRBJ1-2,CASSLRQGLNYGYTF,TGTGCCAGCAGCCTCAGACAGGGCCTTAACTATGGCTACACCTTC
TRBD1,TRBV29-1,NA,TRBJ1-4,CSVVRTGGDEKLFF,TGCAGCGTTGTTAGGACAGGGGGGGATGAAAAACTGTTTTTT
TRBD1,TRBV3-1/TRBV3-2,NA,TRBJ2-7,CASSQAIRDRGTYEQYF,TGTGCCAGCAGCCAGGCGATCCGGGACAGGGGGACCTACGAGCAGTACTTC
NA,TRBV3-1/TRBV3-2,NA,TRBJ1-1,CASSQDLVVNTEAFF,TGTGCCAGCAGCCAAGATTTAGTAGTAAACACTGAAGCTTTCTTT